This record concerns one T cell receptor (beta chain) sequence. What it binds is unknown. This specimen comes from a study of CD8+ T cells in alopecia areata. Study background: Treated patients took oral tofacitinib at 5 to 10 mg twice daily.

General study results and limits: Both scalp clonality and the expanded CD8+ clones among the top 100 showed a significant decrease with tofacitinib. Scalp and blood retained many expanded lesional clones during tofacitinib.

The CDR3 consists of 12 residues. V was clipped by 0 bases and J by 7 bases, with 9 bases between them. Germline lookup yields CDR1 SQVTM and CDR2 ANQGSEA. RNA was extracted and reverse transcribed into cDNA as the sequencing template. Clones were read by immunoSEQ multiplex PCR, and TCRdb kept only the in-frame ones, dropping some. Among under 200,000 clones listed, just over 65% were seen once. Specified treatment: oral pan-JAK inhibitor, 5-10 mg twice daily. Peripheral blood and lesional scalp punch biopsies came from alopecia areata patients. The receptor's source is a human donor with alopecia areata. Material: CD4+ T cells sorted from blood, obtained at week 4, from a patient treated with tofacitinib. The chain has TRBV29-1 and TRBJ1-1, with D unresolved. CDR3 amino acids: CSVEDLLGEAFF. The CDR3 region has the DNA TGCAGCGTTGAAGATCTTCTCGGTGAAGCTTTCTTT.